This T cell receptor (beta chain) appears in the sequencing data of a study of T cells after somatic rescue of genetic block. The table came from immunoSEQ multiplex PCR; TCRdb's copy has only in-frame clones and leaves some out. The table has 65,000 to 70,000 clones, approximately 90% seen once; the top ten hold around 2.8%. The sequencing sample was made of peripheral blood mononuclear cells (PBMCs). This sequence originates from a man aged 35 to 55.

In nucleotides, the CDR3 is TGTGCCAGCAGTGAAAGGGTTTTGATCAGGGCTCGGGAGCAGTACTTC. Its protein product is CASSERVLIRAREQYF. V and J are TRBV6-1 and TRBJ2-7, with D possibly TRBD1 on 5 matching bases. The V and J ends lost 2 bases and 7 bases respectively, with 21 bases between them. This CDR3 spans 16 amino acids. CDR1 MNHNS and CDR2 SASEGT come from the germline V gene.